The entry below gives a single T cell receptor beta chain sequence along with its context. Its antigen remains undetermined. The record has no base qualities; no much larger clone is one base away. Taken from cysteine to phenylalanine, the CDR3 has 13 residues. Kept here is only the CDR3 DNA, which spans 39 bases and is read in frame from base 1. Per the germline V gene, ENHRY is the CDR1 and SYGVKD is the CDR2. The trim is 0 bases for V and 3 bases for J, with a gap of 6 bases between the germline ends. The sample originates from a study of shared T cell receptors in the human thymus (dated by TCRdb to about 2021). Regarding the complete study: The study examined how the human thymus generates shared, self-reactive T-cell receptor alpha chains.

Library preparation was by the immunoSEQ multiplex PCR assay. TCRdb retrieved this table from immuneACCESS and kept in-frame rearrangements only. Not all clones are present; in checked studies, unresolved V genes account for under half, and no reason is known for the remainder. The sample table lists about 730,000 clones, approximately 83% of them with a count of one. Approximately 0.01% of the sample is held by the ten biggest clonotypes. These same data were also listed under a study on human thymus T cells. The second study also describes: The donors were immunologically healthy infants in Finland who had open corrective cardiac surgery for congenital heart defects. Thymus tissue was collected as surgical resects that were removed during corrective cardiac surgery. Both the thymic and the peripheral blood repertoires appeared to show biased V and J gene segment usage. The related research found that thymic TCR repertoires overlapped highly between unrelated individuals. TCR alpha and beta repertoires from roughly 8 infant thymus samples and four related peripheral blood samples were characterized in the study. Donor ages ranging from about 6 to 250 days were recorded, and six or seven male and two female infants were included in the cohort. Thymocytes were freed from the tissue by mechanical means and kept at -70 degrees C as pellets of roughly 9-30 million cells. Genomic DNA was extracted from frozen cell pellets with a QIAsymphony instrument. The immunoSEQ multiplex PCR assay was used to amplify the TCRB and TCRAD loci from a standardized quantity of quality-controlled genomic DNA. The amplicons spanned the V(D)J region and were long enough to cover the CDR3 and allow V and J genes to be identified. Amplicon sequencing was performed on an Illumina platform through the commercial immunoSEQ service. Primer bias and sequencing errors were corrected as previously described, and TCRAD and TCRB definitions were based on the IMGT database. immunoSEQ Analyzer 3.0 and VDJTools were used for repertoire analysis, which covered basic statistics, V/J segment usage, diversity estimates, rarefaction and pairwise overlap. Diversity was estimated using the Chao1, ChaoE, Efron-Thisted, Shannon and inverse Simpson indices, and was also estimated on datasets down-sampled to the size of the smallest sample. Repertoire overlap used strict matching of CDR3 nucleotide sequence, V gene and J gene, with Jaccard-based multidimensional scaling clustering. On average, approximately 790,000 unique TCRB clonotypes were obtained from thymus samples, compared with 65,000 to 90,000 from blood samples.

The specimen sequenced was thymocytes. This sequence originates from a girl in the first two years of life with a congenital heart defect. Donor details come from another sample of the same person, matched by shared clones. The rearranged segments are TRBV10-3 and TRBJ2-7; the D gene lacks a confident call. The encoded CDR3 is CAISESSDYEQYF. The DNA sequence is as follows: TGTGCCATCAGTGAGTCTAGTGACTACGAGCAGTACTTC.